The following is a T cell receptor (beta chain) sequence with its context. The antigen remains unidentified. Use of 60 Vbeta and 13 Jbeta primers characterized the PCR. Sequenced by immunoSEQ multiplex PCR; TCRdb stores in-frame clones only, minus some. The sample lists roughly 160,000 clones, approximately 81% occurring once. The data were taken from a study of cytomegalovirus exposure and HLA in healthy donors. General study findings and limits: The authors later found HLA-associated TCR beta chains more clonally expanded than equally common others.

The CDR3 loop spans 14 amino acids. Material for sequencing was PBMCs. This sequence joins TRBV21-1 and TRBJ2-7; the D segment call TRBD1 is taken from the table without a DNA check. TRBV21-1 is an annotated pseudogene. The TCR was taken from a man aged 25-40 years in good health and CMV-seropositive. CDR3 residues: CASSKDGRDYEQYF. Written as DNA, the CDR3 is TGTGCCAGCAGCAAAGACGGCAGGGACTACGAGCAGTACTTC.